Each of the 23 T cell receptor beta chains below was sequenced from the same sample in a study of cytomegalovirus exposure and HLA in healthy donors. PCR amplification relied on 60 Vbeta primers (plus 13 Jbeta primers). The table came from immunoSEQ multiplex PCR; TCRdb's copy has only in-frame clones and leaves some out. The sample shows 35,000 to 45,000 clones, and over 3.5% sits with its ten largest clones. Sequenced input: PBMCs. The receptors come from a male donor in good health and CMV-seronegative.

The chain employs TRBV7-9 and TRBJ2-7; no firm D call. The CDR3 length is 13 residues. Trimming took off 2 bases at V and 2 bases at J, with 7 bases between the two ends. CDR1 and CDR2 (germline): SEHNR, FQNEAQ (reference sequence). CDR3 bases: TGTGCCAGCAGCTTAATCCGGGCCTACGAGCAGTACTTC. Translating gives CASSLIRAYEQYF.

The chain couples TRBV5-1 to TRBJ2-2; D gene uncertain. The V gene's germline CDR1 is SGHRS and CDR2 YFSETQ. This CDR3 contains 13 residues. V gave up 1 base and J gave up 3 bases, with 4 bases separating them. CDR3 protein: CASSLRDTGELFF. CDR3 in DNA: TGCGCCAGCAGCTTGCGGGACACCGGGGAGCTGTTTTTT.

The gene calls are TRBV18 and TRBJ2-1; 9 bases are a match to TRBD1. V lost 4 bases to trimming and J lost 7 bases; unmatched junction nucleotides: 8. Germline CDR1 and CDR2: KGHSH and LQKENI. The CDR3 has 15 residues. The CDR3 nucleotides are TGTGCCAGCTCACTGATTTCCGGGACAGGGAATGAGCAGTTCTTC. Protein product: CASSLISGTGNEQFF.

The genes are TRBV4-2 and TRBJ2-1; the match to TRBD2 covers 10 bases. The CDR3 contains 19 residues. Per germline, CDR1 LGHNA and CDR2 YNFKEQ. The junction had 8 bases not matched to a gene; V was cut back by 0 bases and J by 0 bases. CDR3 coding DNA: TGTGCCAGCAGCCAAGAGGTAGCGGGGGGCCTAAGCTCCTACAATGAGCAGTTCTTC. Amino acid sequence: CASSQEVAGGLSSYNEQFF.

The CDR3 here is CASSPKGAGNQPQHF. For the CDR3, the DNA is TGTGCCAGCAGCCCAAAGGGGGCGGGCAATCAGCCCCAGCATTTT. The rearrangement joins TRBV7-2 to TRBJ1-5, with TRBD1 matching over 7 bases. Germline values: CDR1 SGHTA, CDR2 FQGNSA. The CDR3 has 15 residues. Germline trimming cut 5 bases from V and 2 bases from J; bases unmatched to any gene: 6.

This chain uses TRBV6-5 with TRBJ2-2, with TRBD1 as a possible D gene (5 bases). Trimming left V 6 bases short and J 0 bases short, with 11 bases between. Per the germline V gene, CDR1 is MNHEY and CDR2 is SVGAGI. CDR3 length: 15 residues. Here the CDR3 reads CASRRQWTNTGELFF. CDR3 in DNA: TGTGCCAGCAGGCGACAGTGGACGAACACCGGGGAGCTGTTTTTT.

The V and J genes are TRBV7-2 and TRBJ2-1; 8 bases agree with TRBD2. Trimming cost V 6 bases and J 5 bases; bases outside gene matches: 9. Germline loops: CDR1 SGHTA, CDR2 FQGNSA. The CDR3 has 15 residues. CDR3 DNA sequence: TGTGCCAGCAGGGCTCACGGGGGGGTTCACAATGAGCAGTTCTTC. This sequence encodes CASRAHGGVHNEQFF. Drawing the rest from reference TRBV7-2 and TRBJ2-1, the complete variable domain is GAGVSQSPSNKVTEKGKDVELRCDPISGHTALYWYRQSLGQGLEFLIYFQGNSAPDKSGLPSDRFSAERTGGSVSTLTIQRTQQEDSAVYLCASRAHGGVHNEQFFGPGTRLTVL.

The rearrangement joins TRBV29-1 to TRBJ2-1; TRBD2 matches at 14 bases. V trimming: 5 bases; J trimming: 7 bases; junction bases outside the gene matches: 7. Germline V gives CDR1 SQVTM, CDR2 ANQGSEA. The CDR3 runs to 15 residues. CDR3 nucleotides: TGCAGCGTTAGACTAGCGGGGGGGCTGTGGAATGAGCAGTTCTTC. Translated: CSVRLAGGLWNEQFF.

This chain joins TRBV5-8 and TRBJ2-3, with D possibly matching TRBD1 (5 bases). Germline CDR1 SGHTS, CDR2 YDEGEE. The V end lost 2 bases, the J end lost 3 bases, and 13 bases lay between the germline ends. The CDR3 is 15 amino acids. The CDR3 spells CASSFSGPVTDTQYF. The CDR3 nucleotides read TGTGCCAGCAGCTTCTCAGGGCCGGTGACAGATACGCAGTATTTT.

The chain uses TRBV6-5 and TRBJ2-1, with a possible D match to TRBD2 (6 bases). Looked up from germline, CDR1 is MNHEY and CDR2 is SVGAGI. This CDR3 region has 16 residues. V shed 0 bases and J shed 9 bases, with 18 bases lying between them. CDR3 protein: CASSYSTSGGRGEQFF. CDR3 DNA: TGTGCCAGCAGTTACTCGACCTCCGGGGGACGGGGTGAGCAGTTCTTC.

This chain connects TRBV29-1 to TRBJ2-6; 12 bases map to TRBD1. The CDR3 length is 16 residues. Germline CDR1 reads SQVTM; CDR2 reads ANQGSEA. With V trimmed by 6 bases and J by 3 bases, 6 bases remained unmatched. The CDR3 region is CSVPGQGAGGANVLTF. For the CDR3, the DNA is TGCAGCGTACCGGGACAGGGGGCCGGTGGGGCCAACGTCCTGACTTTC.

This chain links TRBV11-2 with TRBJ1-1; TRBD1 is a possible D gene (5 bases). Germline V gene sequence: CDR1 SGHAT, CDR2 FQNNGV. V gave up 3 bases and J gave up 4 bases, with 12 bases separating them. The CDR3 runs to 14 residues. CDR3 loop: CASSLEGSGTEAFF. The CDR3 nucleotides are TGTGCCAGCAGCTTGGAGGGGTCGGGCACTGAAGCTTTCTTT.

The genes are TRBV6-1 and TRBJ1-2; D remains unclear. The CDR3 length is 16 residues. CDR1 is MNHNS, CDR2 SASEGT, per germline. V was clipped by 2 bases and J by 4 bases, with 17 bases between them. CDR3 in amino acids: CASSENPAGLPYGYTF. DNA for the CDR3: TGTGCCAGCAGTGAAAACCCAGCCGGACTCCCCTATGGCTACACCTTC.

As DNA, the CDR3 is TGTGCCAGCAGCCGCCGCCATGCGGGAACGAACACCGGGGAGCTGTTTTTT. Protein product: CASSRRHAGTNTGELFF. The rearrangement uses TRBV7-3 and TRBJ2-2; a weak D match, TRBD2 (6 bases). Germline CDR1 is SGHTA and CDR2 is FQGTGA. CDR3 length: 17 residues. The germline V and J ends were trimmed by 5 bases and 0 bases, with 16 bases remaining between them.

The V gene is TRBV14, the J gene TRBJ2-7, with D unresolved. This CDR3 contains 14 residues. The V end was cut by 6 bases, the J end by 0 bases, with 12 bases between. Germline V CDR1 and CDR2: SGHDN, FVKESK. CDR3 nucleotides: TGTGCCAGCAGAGGATCTGCGGACTCCTACGAGCAGTACTTC. It translates to CASRGSADSYEQYF.

The chain uses TRBV11-3 and TRBJ2-1; the match to TRBD1 covers 7 bases. The CDR3 length is 13 residues. The germline V gene encodes CDR1 SGHNT and CDR2 YENEEA. Trimming at V came to 4 bases and at J to 6 bases, leaving 3 bases not matched to a gene. The CDR3 region is CASSSRTGNEQFF. CDR3 sequence (DNA): TGTGCCAGCAGCTCCCGGACAGGCAATGAGCAGTTCTTC.

The chain uses TRBV10-2 and TRBJ1-2, with 8 bases aligning to TRBD1. V trimming: 6 bases; J trimming: 4 bases; junction bases outside the gene matches: 10. This CDR3 comprises 15 residues. CDR1 WSHSY and CDR2 SAAADI come from the germline V gene. CDR3 region: CASSAGGSPGYGYTF. CDR3 sequence (DNA): TGCGCCAGCAGCGCAGGGGGCTCGCCGGGCTATGGCTACACCTTC.

The chain carries TRBV7-9 and TRBJ2-2, with 9 bases aligning to TRBD2. The V segment lost 4 bases and the J segment 3 bases; nucleotides outside the gene matches: 9. The CDR3 contains 17 residues. Germline V CDR1 and CDR2: SEHNR, FQNEAQ (reference sequence). CDR3 DNA sequence: TGTGCCAGCAGCTCTCGGGGAGCGGGAGGTGACACCGGGGAGCTGTTTTTT. It is translated as CASSSRGAGGDTGELFF.

The chain joins TRBV5-8 to TRBJ1-5; tentatively, D is TRBD1 (6 bases). Germline CDR1 reads SGHTS; CDR2 reads YDEGEE. V gave up 4 bases and J gave up 4 bases, with 18 bases separating them. The length of the CDR3 is 16 residues. The CDR3: CASSPSGRGANQPQHF. The DNA for the CDR3 is TGTGCCAGCAGCCCGTCAGGGAGGGGGGCAAATCAGCCCCAGCATTTT. The full variable domain, rest sourced from reference TRBV5-8 and TRBJ1-5, is EAGVTQSPTHLIKTRGQQATLRCSPISGHTSVYWYQQALGLGLQFLLWYDEGEERNRGNFPPRFSGRQFPNYSSELNVNALELEDSALYLCASSPSGRGANQPQHFGDGTRLSIL.

The rearrangement links TRBV27 to TRBJ2-7; D is ambiguous. V was clipped by 2 bases and J by 0 bases, with 8 bases between them. Germline CDR1 MNHEY, CDR2 SMNVEV (reference sequence). This CDR3 has 14 amino acids. The CDR3 loop reads CASSLVPSSYEQYF. The CDR3, as DNA: TGTGCCAGCAGTTTAGTCCCTAGCTCCTACGAGCAGTACTTC.

V and J are TRBV6-6 and TRBJ1-1; D gene unclear. There are 9 residues in the CDR3. The germline V and J ends were trimmed by 8 bases and 7 bases, with 5 bases remaining between them. Germline CDR1 and CDR2: MNHNY and SVGAGI (reference sequence). The DNA for the CDR3 is TGTGCCAGCGGAGTTGAAGCTTTCTTT. It translates to CASGVEAFF.

This chain connects TRBV2 to TRBJ1-2, with TRBD1 as a possible D gene (5 bases). The CDR3 runs 14 residues. In germline, CDR1 is SNHLY, CDR2 FYNNEI. V lost 5 bases and J 2 bases, leaving 12 bases between the germline ends. As DNA, the CDR3 is TGTGCCAGCAGTCGTAATCAGGGAAACTATGGCTACACCTTC. Its translation: CASSRNQGNYGYTF.

The chain joins TRBV5-5 to TRBJ1-2, with D uncertain. The CDR3 spans 13 residues. V was pared by 0 bases and J by 4 bases, with 7 bases between. The germline gives CDR1 SGHKS, CDR2 YYEKEE (reference sequence). This CDR3 is CASSLAASYGYTF. CDR3 DNA sequence: TGTGCCAGCAGCTTGGCCGCTAGCTATGGCTACACCTTC. The full variable domain, completed using reference TRBV5-5 and TRBJ1-2, is DAGVTQSPTHLIKTRGQQVTLRCSPISGHKSVSWYQQVLGQGPQFIFQYYEKEERGRGNFPDRFSARQFPNYSSELNVNALLLGDSALYLCASSLAASYGYTFGSGTRLTVV.